This TCR beta chain stems from a study of a mutant IDH1 vaccine in newly diagnosed glioma. Trimming removed 1 base from V and 5 bases from J, with 13 bases in between. The length of the CDR3 is 15 residues. Looked up from germline, CDR1 is LGHNA and CDR2 is YNFKEQ. Comment on this clone: Its antigen is still unknown.

Documented time point: week 47, end of study. The study gave 300 ug of mutant IDH1 20-mer peptide per vaccine dose, with topical imiquimod. Libraries were prepared by immunoSEQ multiplex PCR; TCRdb keeps only in-frame clonotypes and omits some of them. The profile shows about 60,000 clones, roughly 87% of them singletons. The source of this sequence is a woman aged 50 to 60 with glioma. The material sequenced was PBMCs, taken from a glioma patient whose treatment included an IDH1 peptide vaccine. This sequence joins TRBV4-2 and TRBJ2-3; D possibly uses TRBD1 or TRBD2 (5 bases each). This CDR3 is CASSQVEGLLDTQYF. The CDR3 region has the DNA TGTGCCAGCAGCCAAGTAGAGGGGCTTCTAGATACGCAGTATTTT.